The next 28 T cell receptor beta chains were all read from a single sample in a study of blood T cell repertoires in COVID-19. Using immunoSEQ multiplex PCR, the repertoire was profiled, and TCRdb retains in-frame clones only, with some absent. The sample yields about 190,000 clones, roughly 78% seen once. The sample comprised peripheral blood. The receptors originated from a woman over 75 with active or convalescent COVID-19.

This clone was observed a few times. This chain joins TRBV5-1 and TRBJ2-7, with 11 nucleotides matching TRBD1. CDR3 length: 17 amino acids. CDR1 and CDR2 from the germline V gene are SGHRS and YFSETQ. J was trimmed by 2 bases and V by 8 bases; bases with no gene match: 15. The CDR3 DNA sequence: TGCGCCAGGTCGGGACAGGGGGACCAGACTCCCACCTACGAGCAGTACTTC. Protein product: CARSGQGDQTPTYEQYF.

This chain connects TRBV6-5 to TRBJ2-2; 8 bases match TRBD1. This CDR3 has 12 residues. The germline CDR1 and CDR2 sequences are MNHEY and SVGAGI. Trimming cost V 6 bases and J 7 bases; bases outside gene matches: 1. CDR3 loop: CASRDRVGELFF. CDR3 coding DNA: TGTGCCAGCAGGGACAGGGTCGGGGAGCTGTTTTTT.

V usage is TRBV2 and J usage is TRBJ2-3; D is unresolved. The CDR3 has 14 residues. Germline V gene lookup returns CDR1 SNHLY and CDR2 FYNNEI. V was cut by 6 bases and J by 1 base, with 11 bases left in between. CDR3 protein: CASSVESGTDTQYF. For the CDR3, the DNA is TGTGCCAGCAGCGTAGAGTCCGGCACAGATACGCAGTATTTT.

V usage is TRBV11-3 and J usage is TRBJ2-7, with TRBD1 matching over 11 bases. Germline V lookup: CDR1 SGHNT, CDR2 YENEEA. This CDR3 comprises 15 residues. V lost 5 bases and J lost 1; bases outside the gene matches: 4. This CDR3 is CASSHGQGASYEQYF. The DNA of the CDR3 is TGTGCCAGCAGCCACGGACAGGGGGCGTCCTACGAGCAGTACTTC.

The chain joins TRBV20-1 to TRBJ2-7, with TRBD1 identical over 10 bases. The germline V gene encodes CDR1 DFQATT and CDR2 SNEGSKA (reference sequence). With V trimmed by 4 bases and J by 1 base, 4 bases remained unmatched. The CDR3 has 14 amino acids. The CDR3 bases are TGCAGTGCTAATGACAGGGGGCCATCCTACGAGCAGTACTTC. Its protein is CSANDRGPSYEQYF.

The J gene is TRBJ1-5, the V gene TRBV6-5, with 7 bases fitting TRBD1. With 6 bases clipped from V and 2 bases from J, the junction kept 7 bases outside the gene matches. This CDR3 is built from 15 residues. Germline V gives CDR1 MNHEY, CDR2 SVGAGI. CDR3 nucleotides: TGTGCCAGCAGCTATTACAGGGGCGGCAATCAGCCCCAGCATTTT. Translation gives CASSYYRGGNQPQHF.

The J gene is TRBJ1-4, the V gene TRBV28, with 7 bases aligning to TRBD1. Germline trimming cut 5 bases from V and 8 bases from J; bases unmatched to any gene: 14. The CDR3 is 16 amino acids. Germline V CDR1 and CDR2: MDHEN, SYDVKM. DNA of the CDR3: TGTGCCAGCAGTCGCTCCATCGTGACAGGGCACGAAAAACTGTTTTTT. This sequence encodes CASSRSIVTGHEKLFF.

The chain joins TRBV2 to TRBJ1-6, with 10 bases fitting TRBD1. V was clipped by 6 bases and J by 9 bases; unmatched bases: 5. The CDR3 is made up of 14 amino acids. CDR1 and CDR2 from the germline V gene are SNHLY and FYNNEI. CDR3 residues: CASSRQGAGSPLHF. DNA for the CDR3: TGTGCCAGCAGCAGACAGGGGGCAGGTTCACCCCTCCACTTT.

This clone has more than one count but fewer than ten. This sequence joins TRBV5-1 and TRBJ1-2, with D possibly being TRBD1 (6 bases). Between the trimmed V and J ends, which lost 2 bases and 7 bases, there was a span of 15 bases. The CDR3 runs 14 residues. Germline assignment: CDR1 SGHRS and CDR2 YFSETQ. CDR3 DNA: TGCGCCAGCAGCTTAGGGGGTACCGTCCTTGGCTACACCTTC. Encoded protein: CASSLGGTVLGYTF. Based on the CDR3 plus reference TRBV5-1 and TRBJ1-2, the full variable domain is KAGVTQTPRYLIKTRGQQVTLSCSPISGHRSVSWYQQTPGQGLQFLFEYFSETQRNKGNFPGRFSGRQFSNSRSEMNVSTLELGDSALYLCASSLGGTVLGYTFGSGTRLTVV.

The chain links TRBV6-5 to TRBJ2-1; D perhaps matches TRBD2 (6 bases). V was cut by 6 bases and J by 5 bases, with 17 bases left in between. Germline V gene lookup returns CDR1 MNHEY and CDR2 SVGAGI. The CDR3 is made up of 15 amino acids. CDR3 sequence (DNA): TGTGCCAGCAGGGAGGGGAAAATGCCCCACAATGAGCAGTTCTTC. Encoded protein: CASREGKMPHNEQFF.

As for this clone: The junction does not match germline at one end; this may be a read error. The chain employs TRBV6-6 and TRBJ1-4; no firm D call. The CDR3 has 14 residues. CDR1 and CDR2 from the germline V gene are MNHNY and SVGAGI (reference sequence). This chain's CDR3 is CASSFSLLSADSYF. The CDR3 DNA reads as TGTGCCAGCAGTTTTTCCCTCTTGAGCGCCGACTCCTATTTT.

The chain couples TRBV4-3 to TRBJ1-6; D perhaps matches TRBD1 (6 bases). This CDR3 is built from 17 residues. The V gene lost 0 bases and the J gene lost 10 bases, with 19 bases spanning the gap. CDR1 LGHNA and CDR2 YSLEER come from the germline V gene. The CDR3 nucleotides are TGCGCCAGCAGCCAAGATGCTTATGGGGGGGCCTACTCACCCCTCCACTTT. This codes for CASSQDAYGGAYSPLHF.

This chain uses TRBV19 with TRBJ1-6; 9 bases map to TRBD1. The J segment lost 5 bases and the V segment lost 8 bases, leaving 4 bases of the junction unmatched. In germline, CDR1 is LNHDA, CDR2 SQIVND (reference sequence). This CDR3 spans 14 amino acids. This chain's CDR3 is CASEWTGDNSPLHF. The CDR3 DNA is TGTGCCAGTGAATGGACAGGGGATAATTCACCCCTCCACTTT.

V and J are TRBV7-8 and TRBJ2-7; no clear D gene. The CDR3 loop spans 13 amino acids. Germline V gene sequence: CDR1 SGHVS, CDR2 FQNEAQ. The V gene lost 1 base and the J gene lost 3 bases, with 7 bases spanning the gap. The CDR3 here is CASSLVSGYEQYF. Written as DNA, the CDR3 is TGTGCCAGCAGCTTAGTGTCCGGCTACGAGCAGTACTTC.

This clone was seen a single time. V usage is TRBV5-1 and J usage is TRBJ2-3; weak D call: TRBD2 (6 bases). Germline CDR1 reads SGHRS; CDR2 reads YFSETQ. Trimming left V 5 bases short and J 4 bases short, with 20 bases between. The CDR3 extends over 16 amino acids. The chain's CDR3 is CASRLETRGFPDTQYF. In nucleotides, the CDR3 is TGCGCCAGCAGACTGGAGACTAGAGGATTTCCAGATACGCAGTATTTT.

The V and J genes are TRBV27 and TRBJ1-6; D uncertain. Per the germline V gene, CDR1 is MNHEY and CDR2 is SMNVEV (reference sequence). This CDR3 spans 16 amino acids. Trimming left V 5 bases short and J 6 bases short, with 17 bases between. CDR3 coding DNA: TGTGCCAGCAGTCCCCCGAGGAGGGCGGGTAATTCACCCCTCCACTTT. Encoded protein: CASSPPRRAGNSPLHF.

CDR3 sequence (DNA): TGTGCCAGCAGGTGGGTTGGAGCGAACACTGAAGCTTTCTTT. This codes for CASRWVGANTEAFF. The chain is built from TRBV6-6 and TRBJ1-1; D is uncertain. Trimming took off 6 bases at V and 1 base at J, with 12 bases between the two ends. The germline V gene encodes CDR1 MNHNY and CDR2 SVGAGI (reference sequence). The CDR3 runs to 14 residues.

The V and J genes are TRBV9 and TRBJ2-1; 9 nucleotides match TRBD1. The CDR3 runs to 15 residues. In germline, CDR1 is SGDLS, CDR2 YYNGEE. J gave up 9 bases and V 4 bases, and 11 bases lay outside the gene matches. The CDR3 here is CASSTPAGTGFEQFF. The CDR3 bases are TGTGCCAGCAGCACCCCCGCCGGGACAGGGTTTGAGCAGTTCTTC.

This chain connects TRBV21-1 to TRBJ2-2; no DNA check was done on the table's D call, TRBD2. TRBV21-1 is an annotated pseudogene. This CDR3 is built from 19 residues. Here the CDR3 reads CASSKVVVWEGRGTGELFF. The CDR3 DNA is TGTGCCAGCAGCAAAGTAGTAGTTTGGGAAGGGAGAGGGACCGGGGAGCTGTTTTTT.

In DNA form, the CDR3 reads TGTGCCAGCAGCTTATTCGCCCCCCCAGGCTCGGAGCAGTTCTTC. Amino acids: CASSLFAPPGSEQFF. V and J are TRBV7-2 and TRBJ2-1; D call uncertain. Germline CDR1 reads SGHTA; CDR2 reads FQGNSA. This CDR3 spans 15 amino acids. V lost 2 bases, J lost 10 bases, and 18 bases lay in between.

The chain carries TRBV28 and TRBJ1-1; D not resolved. Germline V gives CDR1 MDHEN, CDR2 SYDVKM. The CDR3 loop spans 12 amino acids. Trimming removed 6 bases at V and 9 bases at J, with 14 bases between. As DNA, the CDR3 is TGTGCCAGCAGGCAATTACAGAATAAAGCTTTCTTT. This gives the protein CASRQLQNKAFF.

This clone was detected ten times or more. The chain recombines TRBV28 with TRBJ2-7; 15 bases align to TRBD2. V trimming: 5 bases; J trimming: 5 bases; junction bases outside the gene matches: 7. Per the germline V gene, CDR1 is MDHEN and CDR2 is SYDVKM. The CDR3 is 16 residues long. Written as DNA, the CDR3 is TGTGCCAGCAGTCGGACTAGCGGGGGGGCATTAGACGAGCAGTACTTC. The encoded protein is CASSRTSGGALDEQYF.

The chain carries TRBV14 and TRBJ2-5, with 8 bases identical to TRBD1. The length of the CDR3 is 15 residues. Germline V gives CDR1 SGHDN, CDR2 FVKESK. V lost 4 bases, J lost 4 bases, and 8 bases stayed unmatched. CDR3 sequence: CASSRHGQGGETQYF. The CDR3 DNA reads TGTGCCAGCAGCCGCCACGGACAGGGTGGAGAGACCCAGTACTTC.

V gene TRBV4-1 combines with J gene TRBJ2-2; tentative D call: TRBD1 (5 bases). Germline CDR1 is MGHRA and CDR2 is YSYEKL. The CDR3 spans 14 residues. Trimming took 2 bases from V and 4 from J, leaving 8 bases between them. This chain's CDR3 is CASSQRGSTGELFF. The CDR3 nucleotides read TGCGCCAGCAGCCAAAGGGGATCCACCGGGGAGCTGTTTTTT.

The gene calls are TRBV29-1 and TRBJ2-7, with TRBD1 matching over 10 bases. Trimming removed 3 bases from V and 3 bases from J; junction bases left unmatched: 5. The length of the CDR3 is 14 residues. Germline V gives CDR1 SQVTM, CDR2 ANQGSEA. CDR3 loop: CSVESRDRGYEQYF. The CDR3 bases are TGCAGCGTTGAGTCCCGGGACAGGGGCTACGAGCAGTACTTC.

The J gene is TRBJ1-4, the V gene TRBV5-1; 8 positions agree with TRBD1. There are 16 residues in the CDR3. Germline CDR1 is SGHRS and CDR2 is YFSETQ. J lost 4 bases, V lost 4 bases, and 9 bases had no gene match. The DNA for the CDR3 is TGCGCCAGCAGCCTCAGGACAGGGAGACTTAATGAAAAACTGTTTTTT. The encoded protein is CASSLRTGRLNEKLFF.

V usage is TRBV21-1 and J usage is TRBJ2-2; the tabulated D call, TRBD2, remains unverified against the DNA. TRBV21-1 is a listed pseudogene. The CDR3 has 16 residues. CDR3 residues: CASSKALGGPTGELFF. CDR3 in DNA: TGTGCCAGCAGCAAAGCTCTGGGGGGTCCGACCGGGGAGCTGTTTTTT.

The chain is built from TRBV30 and TRBJ1-1, with D unresolved. CDR3 length equals 14 residues. Germline CDR1 and CDR2: GTSNPN and SVGIG (reference sequence). V dropped 0 bases and J dropped 1 base, with 9 bases sitting between them. DNA of the CDR3: TGTGCCTGGAGTGTACTAGGTGCGAACACTGAAGCTTTCTTT. Translated, it gives CAWSVLGANTEAFF.